This entry is about one T cell receptor beta chain. What it binds is not known. The data derive from a study of cytomegalovirus exposure and HLA in healthy donors. Findings and limits, study-wide: Altogether, some 170 TCR beta chains were recorded as cytomegalovirus-associated. DRB1 showed the most TCR associations and HLA-C the fewest in a later analysis, as rates varied by HLA locus.

Both 60 Vbeta primers and 13 Jbeta primers went into the PCR. Here immunoSEQ multiplex PCR was the method, and the copy in TCRdb shows in-frame clones only, minus some. Among about 200,000 clones, 70% to 80% were seen once, and the ten largest hold about 16%. The CDR3 spans 19 residues. The chain couples TRBV21-1 to TRBJ1-5; the table calls TRBD1, which could not be checked here. TRBV21-1 is termed a pseudogene. The sequencing sample was made of PBMCs. The sequence was collected from a man between 35 and 55 years old in good health and CMV-seronegative. CDR3 in amino acids: CASSMCRDTLTFSNQPQHF. CDR3 DNA: TGTGCCAGCAGCATGTGCCGGGACACATTAACTTTTAGCAATCAGCCCCAGCATTTT.